The T cell receptor beta chain described here comes from a study of T cell clones after liver transplantation. Whole-study context: Apart from three HCV-positive recipients, transplants were for non-autoimmune, non-viral reasons. Draws occurred before transplant, before withdrawal, and after complete or failed withdrawal. Standard immunosuppression, with no induction, continued until 12-24 months after transplant.

Sequenced by immunoSEQ multiplex PCR; TCRdb stores in-frame clones only, minus some. The sample holds roughly 100,000 clones, around four fifths seen once. In this sample, this clone turned up once. This CDR3 is built from 15 residues. V trimming: 1 base; J trimming: 6 bases; junction bases outside the gene matches: 9. The V gene's germline CDR1 is LNHNV and CDR2 YYDKDF (reference sequence). The V call is TRBV15, the J call TRBJ2-7; 7 positions agree with TRBD1. The receptor was derived from a human donor who received a liver transplant. The material was CD4+ T cells from blood, obtained before liver transplant. This chain's CDR3 is CATSRAGSGTAEQYF. The CDR3 coding sequence is TGTGCCACCAGCAGAGCTGGGTCCGGGACAGCCGAGCAGTACTTC.